Sequencing of this T cell receptor beta chain was carried out in a study of cytomegalovirus exposure and HLA in healthy donors. Overall study context: A later analysis reported the roughly 120 validation repertoires used the same platform as the approximately 670 first-cohort repertoires.

Comment on this clone: Its antigen is unidentified.

Measured with immunoSEQ multiplex PCR; TCRdb has only the in-frame clones, and not every one. Found here are 82,000 or so clones, 90% to 95% of them singletons; the top ten hold nearly 0.7%. Findings and limits, study-wide: Most TCRs appeared rarely, but some public TCRs recurred in many donors.

Input material: PBMCs. The origin of this receptor is a young woman in good health and CMV-seronegative.

Here the CDR3 reads CASGGARGTQYF. CDR3 nucleotides: TGTGCTAGTGGAGGGGCGCGGGGTACGCAGTATTTT. This chain links TRBV12-5 with TRBJ2-3, with TRBD2 as a possible D gene (6 bases). The CDR3 contains 12 residues. In germline, CDR1 is LGHNT, CDR2 FRNRAP. V was trimmed by 6 bases and J by 8 bases, leaving 12 bases between them.